This T cell receptor (beta chain) was found in a study of cytomegalovirus exposure and HLA in healthy donors. As concerns this clone: What it binds is unknown.

Study-wide points: Cytomegalovirus status was reportedly diagnosed by the classifier with high specificity and sensitivity.

Primers for the PCR totalled 60 Vbeta and 13 Jbeta. The table came from immunoSEQ multiplex PCR; TCRdb's copy has only in-frame clones and leaves some out. The sample yields 90,000 to 100,000 clones, around 77% seen once. The receptor's source is a female donor in good health and CMV-seronegative. Sequences were obtained from PBMCs.

CDR3 amino acids: CASSRERTGMGTDTQYF. Here the CDR3 DNA reads TGTGCCAGCAGTAGAGAAAGGACAGGGATGGGCACAGATACGCAGTATTTT. The chain has TRBV6-4 and TRBJ2-3; 8 bases are a match to TRBD1. CDR1 MRHNA and CDR2 SNTAGT come from the germline V gene. The CDR3 spans 17 residues. After removal of 5 bases from V and 1 base from J, the junction contained 11 bases not matched to a gene.